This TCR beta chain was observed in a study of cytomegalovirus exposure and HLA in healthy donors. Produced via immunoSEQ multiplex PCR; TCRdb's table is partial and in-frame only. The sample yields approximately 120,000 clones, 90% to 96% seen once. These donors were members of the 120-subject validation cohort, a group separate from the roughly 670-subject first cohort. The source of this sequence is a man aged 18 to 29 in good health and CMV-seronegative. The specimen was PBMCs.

CDR3 DNA: TGTGCCAGCTCCCCCCGGCAGGGCCCCTACGAGCAGTACTTC. It is translated as CASSPRQGPYEQYF. The V gene is TRBV18, the J gene TRBJ2-7; a weak D match, TRBD1 (5 bases). The CDR3 extends over 14 amino acids. Trimming cost V 6 bases and J 2 bases, with 14 bases left between them. Per germline, CDR1 KGHSH and CDR2 LQKENI.